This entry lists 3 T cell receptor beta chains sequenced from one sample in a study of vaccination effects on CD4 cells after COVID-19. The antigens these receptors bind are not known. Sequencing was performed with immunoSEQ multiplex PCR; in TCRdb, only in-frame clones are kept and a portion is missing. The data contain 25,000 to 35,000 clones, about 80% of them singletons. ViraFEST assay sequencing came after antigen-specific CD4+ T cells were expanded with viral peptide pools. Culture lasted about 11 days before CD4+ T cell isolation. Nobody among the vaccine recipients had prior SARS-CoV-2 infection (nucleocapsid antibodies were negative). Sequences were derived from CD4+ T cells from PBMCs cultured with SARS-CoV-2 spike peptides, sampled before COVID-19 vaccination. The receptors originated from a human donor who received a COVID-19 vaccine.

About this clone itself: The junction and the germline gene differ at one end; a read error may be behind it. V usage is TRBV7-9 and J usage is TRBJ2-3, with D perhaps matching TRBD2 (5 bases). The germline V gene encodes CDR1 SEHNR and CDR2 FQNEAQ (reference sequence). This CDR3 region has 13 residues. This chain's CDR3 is CASSRIQIDTGNF. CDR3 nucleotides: TGTGCCAGCAGCCGGATCCAAATTGATACGGGGAATTTT.

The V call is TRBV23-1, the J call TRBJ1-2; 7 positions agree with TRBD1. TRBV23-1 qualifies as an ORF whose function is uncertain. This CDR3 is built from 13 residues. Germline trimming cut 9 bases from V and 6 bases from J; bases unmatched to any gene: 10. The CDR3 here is CASSRDSKDGYTF. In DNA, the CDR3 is TGCGCCAGTTCCCGGGACAGCAAAGATGGCTACACCTTC.

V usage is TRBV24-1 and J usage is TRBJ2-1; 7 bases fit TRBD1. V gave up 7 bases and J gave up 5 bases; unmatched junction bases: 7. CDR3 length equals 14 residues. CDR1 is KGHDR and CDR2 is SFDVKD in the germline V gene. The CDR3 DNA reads TGTGCCACCAGCACGACAGGGTCCCACAATGAGCAGTTCTTC. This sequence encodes CATSTTGSHNEQFF.